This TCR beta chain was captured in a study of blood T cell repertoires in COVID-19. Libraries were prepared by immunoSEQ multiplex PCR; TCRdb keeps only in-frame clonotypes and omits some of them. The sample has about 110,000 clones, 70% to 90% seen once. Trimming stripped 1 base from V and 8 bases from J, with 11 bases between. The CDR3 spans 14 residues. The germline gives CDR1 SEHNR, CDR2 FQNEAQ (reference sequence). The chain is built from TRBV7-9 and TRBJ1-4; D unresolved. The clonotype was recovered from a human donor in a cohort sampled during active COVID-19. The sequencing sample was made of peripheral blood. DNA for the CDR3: TGTGCCAGCAGCTTAGGAGTTTCGGGGGAAAAACTGTTTTTT. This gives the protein CASSLGVSGEKLFF.